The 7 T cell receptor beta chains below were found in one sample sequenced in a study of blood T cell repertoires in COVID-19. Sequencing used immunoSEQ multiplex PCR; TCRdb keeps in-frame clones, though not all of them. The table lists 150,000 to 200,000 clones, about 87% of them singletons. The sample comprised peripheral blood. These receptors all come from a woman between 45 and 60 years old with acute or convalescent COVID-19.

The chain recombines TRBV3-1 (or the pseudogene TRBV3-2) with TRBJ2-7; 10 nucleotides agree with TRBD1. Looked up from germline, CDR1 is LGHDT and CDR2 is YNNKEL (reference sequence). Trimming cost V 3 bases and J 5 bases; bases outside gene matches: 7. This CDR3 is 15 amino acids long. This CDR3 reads CASSHPGQGSHEQYF. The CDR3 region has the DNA TGTGCCAGCAGCCATCCGGGACAGGGGTCCCACGAGCAGTACTTC.

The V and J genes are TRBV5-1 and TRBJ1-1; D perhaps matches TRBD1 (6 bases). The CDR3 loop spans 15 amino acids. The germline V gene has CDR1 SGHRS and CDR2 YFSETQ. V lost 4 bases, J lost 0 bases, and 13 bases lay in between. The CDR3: CASSKDDRLNTEAFF. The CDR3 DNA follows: TGCGCCAGCAGCAAGGATGACAGGCTGAACACTGAAGCTTTCTTT.

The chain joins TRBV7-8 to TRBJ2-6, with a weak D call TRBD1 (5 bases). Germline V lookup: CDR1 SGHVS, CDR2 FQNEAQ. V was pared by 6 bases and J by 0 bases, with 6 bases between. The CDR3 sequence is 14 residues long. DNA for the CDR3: TGTGCCAGCAGTGGACACTCTGGGGCCAACGTCCTGACTTTC. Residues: CASSGHSGANVLTF.

CDR3 bases: TGTGCCAGCAGCTTCACACCTTCGGGTGGCTACACCTTC. Its translation is CASSFTPSGGYTF. The J gene is TRBJ1-2, the V gene TRBV11-3, with D unclear. Germline values: CDR1 SGHNT, CDR2 YENEEA. V lost 3 bases and J lost 7, with 12 bases in between. The CDR3 covers 13 residues.

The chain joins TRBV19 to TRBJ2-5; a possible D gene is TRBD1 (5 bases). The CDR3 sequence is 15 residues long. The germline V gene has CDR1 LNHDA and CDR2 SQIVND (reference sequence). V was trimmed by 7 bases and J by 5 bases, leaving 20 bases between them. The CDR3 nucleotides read TGTGCCAGTATCCCCTCTGCAGGGAATATTGAGACCCAGTACTTC. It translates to CASIPSAGNIETQYF.

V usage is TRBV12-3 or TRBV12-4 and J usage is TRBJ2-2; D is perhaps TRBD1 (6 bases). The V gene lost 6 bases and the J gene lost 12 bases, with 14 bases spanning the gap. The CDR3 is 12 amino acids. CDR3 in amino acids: CASSPGELKLFF. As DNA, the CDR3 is TGTGCCAGCAGCCCAGGGGAGTTGAAGCTGTTTTTT.

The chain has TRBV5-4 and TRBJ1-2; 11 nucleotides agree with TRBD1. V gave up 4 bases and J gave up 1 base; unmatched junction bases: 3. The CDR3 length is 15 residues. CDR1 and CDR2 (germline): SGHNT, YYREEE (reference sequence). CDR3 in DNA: TGTGCCAGCAGCATCGGGACAGGGGGTAACTATGGCTACACCTTC. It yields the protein CASSIGTGGNYGYTF.